This T cell receptor beta chain comes out of a study of T cell responses to AZD1222 COVID-19 vaccine (dated by TCRdb to about 2021). For the wider study: AZD1222 recipients given second doses at about 4 weeks or at about 12 weeks were pooled, since spike-specific TCR depth and breadth were not found to differ between the two schedules. A total of just over 230 trial participants underwent TCR sequencing, of whom about 200 received two doses of AZD1222 and around 26 received two doses of the MenACWY control vaccine. Enrollment into the trials was organized by age into subgroups of 18-55, 56-69 and 70-plus years, and those subgroups contained approximately 150, 30 and 60 TCR-sequenced participants, respectively. Here is what the overall study found, with its caveats: Because no day 14 peak-response samples were available, repertoires were characterized only after the peak T cell response. In the small 56-69-year group, the increase in depth fell short of significance, most likely because of low power. CD4 TCRs associated with the vaccine covered the entire spike protein, and the dominant responses were in regions 160-218 and 743-854. After two AZD1222 doses, both the breadth and the depth of spike-specific TCRs were significantly higher than at day 0 and than in MenACWY recipients. Reportedly, close to half of the unique spike-specific TCRs recognized epitopes lying outside the regions that are mutated in the B.1.351 and B.1.1.7 variants. Only 5 to 7 AZD1222 recipients were SARS-CoV-2 seropositive at baseline, limiting conclusions about previously exposed vaccinees. Participants were mostly white British and included more females than males, and it was suggested by the authors that clonal diversity may have been underestimated.

This clone was picked up a small number of times. Its antigen remains undetermined. Base qualities are not at hand, and no much larger clone is one base apart. Interpreted using the paper, the time point label stands for: baseline before first vaccination. Vaccinee samples were obtained from the UK trials COV001 and COV002, which included a single-blind randomized controlled phase 2/3 trial of AZD1222 (ChAdOx1 nCoV-19) in healthy adults. Trial participant PBMC samples were collected at day 0 and day 28 after the second dose for TCRbeta chain sequencing. CDR1 and CDR2 (LNHDA, SQIVND) derive from the germline V gene (reference sequence). Taken from cysteine to phenylalanine, the CDR3 has 15 residues. Just the 45-base CDR3 DNA is kept, in frame starting at base 1. V is cut by 5 bases and J by 0 bases, and the space between the germline ends is 13 bases. The CDR3 regions of human TCRbeta chains were subjected to immunosequencing. The authors' analysis ran thus. Repertoire TCRs were checked for matches against a reference library of SARS-CoV-2-specific TCRs that had been generated using the MIRA antigen-specificity platform. Breadth was defined as the fraction of unique TCRs that were SARS-CoV-2-associated. Depth was defined as the fraction of total T cells that were SARS-CoV-2-associated. Using the MIRA data, each spike-specific TCR was assigned both to the spike region to which the TCR was reactive and to a CD4 or CD8 class. Log10-transformed breadth and depth values were compared by one-way ANOVA with Sidak's multiple comparisons tests. In its TCRdb copy, this immuneACCESS table keeps in-frame sequences only and misses some clones. Where compared with another copy, unresolved V genes explain less than half of these, and the others have no known cause. That table gives V, J and clone size, and the DNA gave D and trimming. In all, the sample holds roughly 150,000 clones, and roughly nine tenths of those were seen once. In total, the top ten clones hold 1.5% to 2% of the sample.

Sequenced here: peripheral blood, sampled on day 0 of AZD1222 vaccination. The chain joins TRBV19 to TRBJ1-2; no D gene can be assigned with confidence. The receptor's source is an adult in good health. The nucleotide sequence reads TGTGCCAGTAGTCCCCAGGCCCGAGCTAACTATGGCTACACCTTC. Its product reads: CASSPQARANYGYTF.